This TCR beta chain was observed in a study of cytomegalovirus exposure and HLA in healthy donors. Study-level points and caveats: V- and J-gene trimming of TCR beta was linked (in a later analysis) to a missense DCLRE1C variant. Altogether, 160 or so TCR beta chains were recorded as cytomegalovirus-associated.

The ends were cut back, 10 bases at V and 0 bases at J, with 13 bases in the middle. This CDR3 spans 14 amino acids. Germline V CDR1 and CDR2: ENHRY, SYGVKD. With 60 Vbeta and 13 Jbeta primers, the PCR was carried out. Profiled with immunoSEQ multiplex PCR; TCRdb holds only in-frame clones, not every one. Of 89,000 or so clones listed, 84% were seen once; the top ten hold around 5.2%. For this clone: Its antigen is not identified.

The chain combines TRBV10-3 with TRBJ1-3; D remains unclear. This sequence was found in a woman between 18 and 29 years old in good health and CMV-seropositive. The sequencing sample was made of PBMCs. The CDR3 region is CATSKEFSGNTIYF. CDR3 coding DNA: TGTGCCACTAGCAAGGAATTCTCTGGAAACACCATATATTTT.